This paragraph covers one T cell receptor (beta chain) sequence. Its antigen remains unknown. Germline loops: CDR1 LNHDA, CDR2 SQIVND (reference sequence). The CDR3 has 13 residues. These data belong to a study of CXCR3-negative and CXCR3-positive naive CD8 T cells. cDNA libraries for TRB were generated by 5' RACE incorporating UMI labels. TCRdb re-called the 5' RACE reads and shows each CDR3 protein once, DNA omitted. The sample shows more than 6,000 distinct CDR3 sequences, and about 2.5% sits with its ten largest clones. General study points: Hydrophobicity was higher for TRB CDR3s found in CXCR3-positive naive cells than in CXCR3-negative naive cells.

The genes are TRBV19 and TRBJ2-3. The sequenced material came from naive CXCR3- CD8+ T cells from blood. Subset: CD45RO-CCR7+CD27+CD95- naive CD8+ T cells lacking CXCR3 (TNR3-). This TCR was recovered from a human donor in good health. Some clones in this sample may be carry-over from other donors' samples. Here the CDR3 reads CASRRDLSDTQYF.